Below are 2 T cell receptor beta chains sequenced from a single sample in a study of cytomegalovirus exposure and HLA in healthy donors. This PCR relied on a set of 60 Vbeta primers and 13 Jbeta primers. The protocol was immunoSEQ multiplex PCR, while the TCRdb copy is restricted to in-frame clones and leaves out a portion. Of 85,000 to 100,000 clones listed, around 82% are singletons. The sample was PBMCs. These receptors originate from a woman aged 60-75 years in good health and CMV-seronegative.

This chain connects TRBV30 to TRBJ2-3; a weak D match, TRBD1 (5 bases). CDR1 GTSNPN and CDR2 SVGIG come from the germline V gene (reference sequence). Trimming cost V 4 bases and J 1 base, with 15 bases left between them. The CDR3 is made up of 15 amino acids. The CDR3 reads CAWKKPTGRTDTQYF. The CDR3 bases are TGTGCCTGGAAAAAGCCTACAGGACGCACAGATACGCAGTATTTT.

The rearrangement joins TRBV5-4 to TRBJ1-1, with D possibly matching TRBD1 (5 bases). The V and J ends lost 1 base and 1 base respectively, with 11 bases between them. CDR1 is SGHNT and CDR2 is YYREEE in the germline V gene (reference sequence). CDR3 length: 15 amino acids. In nucleotides, the CDR3 is TGTGCCAGCAGCTTGCAGGGACTGGGGAACACTGAAGCTTTCTTT. It specifies CASSLQGLGNTEAFF.